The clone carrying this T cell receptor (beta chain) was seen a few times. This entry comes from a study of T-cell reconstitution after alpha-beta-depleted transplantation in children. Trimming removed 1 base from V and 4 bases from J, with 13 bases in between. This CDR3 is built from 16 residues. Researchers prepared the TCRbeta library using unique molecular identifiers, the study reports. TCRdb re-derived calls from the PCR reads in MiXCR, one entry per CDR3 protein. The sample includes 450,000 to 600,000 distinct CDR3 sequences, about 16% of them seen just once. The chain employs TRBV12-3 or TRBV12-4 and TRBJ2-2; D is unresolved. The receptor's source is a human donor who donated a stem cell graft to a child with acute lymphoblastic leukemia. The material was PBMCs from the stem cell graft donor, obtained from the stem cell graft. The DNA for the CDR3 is TGTGCCAGCAGTTTAGAAGGATTTCGGAGCACCGGGGAGCTGTTTTTT. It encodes CASSLEGFRSTGELFF.